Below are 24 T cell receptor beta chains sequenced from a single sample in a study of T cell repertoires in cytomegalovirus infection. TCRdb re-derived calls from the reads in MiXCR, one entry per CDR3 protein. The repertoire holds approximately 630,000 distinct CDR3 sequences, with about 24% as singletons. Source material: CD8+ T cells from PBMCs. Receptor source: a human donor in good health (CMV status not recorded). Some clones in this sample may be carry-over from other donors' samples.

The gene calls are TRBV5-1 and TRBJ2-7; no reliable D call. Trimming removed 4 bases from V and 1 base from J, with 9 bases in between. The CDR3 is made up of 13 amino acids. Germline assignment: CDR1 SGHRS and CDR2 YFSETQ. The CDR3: CASSPGVSYEQYF. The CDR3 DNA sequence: TGCGCCAGCAGCCCGGGCGTATCCTACGAGCAGTACTTC.

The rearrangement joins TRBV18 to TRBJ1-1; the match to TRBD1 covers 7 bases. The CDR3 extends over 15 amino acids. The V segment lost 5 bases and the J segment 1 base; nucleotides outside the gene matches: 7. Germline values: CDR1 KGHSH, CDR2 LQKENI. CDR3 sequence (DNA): TGTGCCAGCTCATCCCGGGACAGAAAGAACACTGAAGCTTTCTTT. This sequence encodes CASSSRDRKNTEAFF.

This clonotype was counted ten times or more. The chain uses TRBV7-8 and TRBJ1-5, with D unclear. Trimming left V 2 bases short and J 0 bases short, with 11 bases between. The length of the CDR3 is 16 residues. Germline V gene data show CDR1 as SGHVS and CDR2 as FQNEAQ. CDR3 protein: CASSLHGRNSNQPQHF. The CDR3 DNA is TGTGCCAGCAGCTTACATGGACGGAATAGCAATCAGCCCCAGCATTTT.

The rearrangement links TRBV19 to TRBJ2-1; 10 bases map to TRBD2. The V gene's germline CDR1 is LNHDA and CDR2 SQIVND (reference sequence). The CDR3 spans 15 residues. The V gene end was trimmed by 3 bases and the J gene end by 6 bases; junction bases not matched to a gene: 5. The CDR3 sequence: CASSMASGGPNEQFF. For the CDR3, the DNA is TGTGCCAGTAGTATGGCTAGCGGGGGTCCCAATGAGCAGTTCTTC.

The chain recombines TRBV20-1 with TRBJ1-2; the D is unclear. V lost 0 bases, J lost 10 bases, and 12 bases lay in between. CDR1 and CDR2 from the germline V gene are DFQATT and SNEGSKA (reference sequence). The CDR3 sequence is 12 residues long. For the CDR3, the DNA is TGCAGTGCTAGAGATGAGAAGGACGTCTACACCTTC. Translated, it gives CSARDEKDVYTF.

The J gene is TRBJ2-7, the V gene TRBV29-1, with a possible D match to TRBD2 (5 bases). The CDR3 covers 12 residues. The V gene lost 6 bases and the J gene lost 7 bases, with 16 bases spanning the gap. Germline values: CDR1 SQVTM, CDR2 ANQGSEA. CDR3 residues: CSVIVDGEEQYF. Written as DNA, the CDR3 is TGCAGCGTGATTGTGGACGGGGAAGAGCAGTACTTC.

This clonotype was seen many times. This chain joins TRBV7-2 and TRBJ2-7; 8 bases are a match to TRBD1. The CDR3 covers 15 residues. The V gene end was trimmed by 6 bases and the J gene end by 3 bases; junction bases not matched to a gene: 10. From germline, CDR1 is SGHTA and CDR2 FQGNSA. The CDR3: CASSPTGGQIYEQYF. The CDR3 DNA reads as TGTGCCAGCAGTCCCACAGGGGGACAAATCTACGAGCAGTACTTC.

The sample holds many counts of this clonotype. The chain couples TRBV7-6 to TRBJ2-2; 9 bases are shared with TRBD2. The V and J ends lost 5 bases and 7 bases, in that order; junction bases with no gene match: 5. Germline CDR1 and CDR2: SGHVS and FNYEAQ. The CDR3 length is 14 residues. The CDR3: CASSGTSFIGELFF. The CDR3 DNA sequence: TGTGCCAGCAGCGGGACTAGCTTTATCGGGGAGCTGTTTTTT.

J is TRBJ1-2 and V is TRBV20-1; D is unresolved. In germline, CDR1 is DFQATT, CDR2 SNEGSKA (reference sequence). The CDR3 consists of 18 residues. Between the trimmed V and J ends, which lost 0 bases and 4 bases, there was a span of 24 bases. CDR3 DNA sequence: TGCAGTGCTAGAGACGCAGCAGAGGGCTGGGCGAACAGCTATGGCTACACCTTC. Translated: CSARDAAEGWANSYGYTF.

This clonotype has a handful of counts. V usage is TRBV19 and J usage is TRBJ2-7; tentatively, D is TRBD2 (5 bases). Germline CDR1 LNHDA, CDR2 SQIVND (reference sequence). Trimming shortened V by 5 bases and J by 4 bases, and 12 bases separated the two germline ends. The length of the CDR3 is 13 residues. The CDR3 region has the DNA TGTGCCAGTAGTCACCCGCGGGCTTACGAGCAGTACTTC. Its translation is CASSHPRAYEQYF.

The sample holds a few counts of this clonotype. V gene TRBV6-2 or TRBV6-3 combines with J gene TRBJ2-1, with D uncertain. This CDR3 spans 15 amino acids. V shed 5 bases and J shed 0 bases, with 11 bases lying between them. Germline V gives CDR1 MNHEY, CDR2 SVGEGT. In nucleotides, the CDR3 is TGTGCCAGCAGTGGGTTTCTAAGCTCCTACAATGAGCAGTTCTTC. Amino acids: CASSGFLSSYNEQFF.

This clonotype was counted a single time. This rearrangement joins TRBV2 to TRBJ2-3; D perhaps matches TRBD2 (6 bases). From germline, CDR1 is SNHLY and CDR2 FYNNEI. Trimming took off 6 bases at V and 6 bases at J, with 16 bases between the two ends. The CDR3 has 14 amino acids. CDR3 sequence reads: CASSLASGRDTQYF. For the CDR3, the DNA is TGTGCCAGCAGCCTAGCGTCTGGGAGGGATACGCAGTATTTT.

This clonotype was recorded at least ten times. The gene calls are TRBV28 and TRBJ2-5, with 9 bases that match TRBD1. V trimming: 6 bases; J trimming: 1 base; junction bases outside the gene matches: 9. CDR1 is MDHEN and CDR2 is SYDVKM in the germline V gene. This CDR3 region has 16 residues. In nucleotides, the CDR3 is TGTGCCAGCAGATCCCGGGAACAGGGGGCCCAAGAGACCCAGTACTTC. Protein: CASRSREQGAQETQYF.

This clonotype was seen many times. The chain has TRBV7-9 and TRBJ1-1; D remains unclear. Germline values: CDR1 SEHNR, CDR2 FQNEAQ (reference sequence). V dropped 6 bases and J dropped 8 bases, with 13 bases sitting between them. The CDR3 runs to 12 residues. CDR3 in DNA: TGTGCCAGCAGAACTGACATGGGAGAAGCTTTCTTT. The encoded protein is CASRTDMGEAFF.

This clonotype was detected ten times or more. The CDR3 loop is CASSLRGGLNVEAFF. The CDR3 region has the DNA TGTGCCAGCAGCTTACGGGGGGGGCTGAATGTTGAAGCTTTCTTT. J is TRBJ1-1 and V is TRBV7-2; tentatively, D is TRBD1 (6 bases). CDR1 is SGHTA and CDR2 is FQGNSA in the germline V gene. The CDR3 consists of 15 residues. Trimming left V 2 bases short and J 7 bases short, with 17 bases between.

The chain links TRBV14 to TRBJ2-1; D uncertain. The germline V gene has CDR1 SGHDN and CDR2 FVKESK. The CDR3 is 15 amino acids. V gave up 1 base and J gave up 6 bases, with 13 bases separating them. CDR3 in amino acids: CASSQAVGPTNEQFF. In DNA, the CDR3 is TGTGCCAGCAGCCAAGCAGTGGGCCCCACCAATGAGCAGTTCTTC.

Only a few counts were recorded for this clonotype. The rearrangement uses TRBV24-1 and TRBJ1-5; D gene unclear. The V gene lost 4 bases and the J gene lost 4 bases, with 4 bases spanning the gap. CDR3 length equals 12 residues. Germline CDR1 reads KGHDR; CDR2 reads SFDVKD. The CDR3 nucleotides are TGTGCCACCAGTGAGGAGAATCAGCCCCAGCATTTT. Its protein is CATSEENQPQHF.

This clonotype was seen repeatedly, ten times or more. CDR3 loop: CASSSPGEGFLYGYTF. CDR3 DNA sequence: TGTGCCAGCAGCTCGCCAGGGGAAGGGTTTCTCTATGGCTACACCTTC. V is TRBV7-9 and J is TRBJ1-2; D may be TRBD1 (6 bases). The CDR3 is 16 amino acids. Germline CDR1 is SEHNR and CDR2 is FQNEAQ (reference sequence). Trimming removed 4 bases from V and 4 bases from J, with 19 bases in between.

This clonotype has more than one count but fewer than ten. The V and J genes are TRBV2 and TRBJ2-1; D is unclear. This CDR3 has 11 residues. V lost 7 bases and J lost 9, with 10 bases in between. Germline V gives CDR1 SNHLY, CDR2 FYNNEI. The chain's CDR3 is CASTSAPEQFF. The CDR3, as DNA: TGTGCCAGCACCTCAGCCCCTGAGCAGTTCTTC. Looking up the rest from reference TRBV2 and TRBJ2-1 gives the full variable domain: EPEVTQTPSHQVTQMGQEVILRCVPISNHLYFYWYRQILGQKVEFLVSFYNNEISEKSEIFDDQFSVERPDGSNFTLKIRSTKLEDSAMYFCASTSAPEQFFGPGTRLTVL.

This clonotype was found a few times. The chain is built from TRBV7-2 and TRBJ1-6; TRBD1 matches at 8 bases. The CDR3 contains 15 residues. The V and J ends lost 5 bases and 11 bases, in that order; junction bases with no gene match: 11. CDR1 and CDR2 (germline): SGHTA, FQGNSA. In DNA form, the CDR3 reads TGTGCCAGCAGCATCCCTCAGGGGGCAATGACACCCCTCCACTTT. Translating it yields CASSIPQGAMTPLHF.

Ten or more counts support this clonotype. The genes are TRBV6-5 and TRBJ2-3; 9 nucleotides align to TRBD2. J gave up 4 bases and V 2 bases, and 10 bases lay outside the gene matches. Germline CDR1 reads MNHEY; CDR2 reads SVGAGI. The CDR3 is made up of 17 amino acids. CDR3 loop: CASSYDRIAGAADTQYF. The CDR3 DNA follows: TGTGCCAGCAGTTACGACCGGATAGCGGGGGCGGCAGATACGCAGTATTTT.

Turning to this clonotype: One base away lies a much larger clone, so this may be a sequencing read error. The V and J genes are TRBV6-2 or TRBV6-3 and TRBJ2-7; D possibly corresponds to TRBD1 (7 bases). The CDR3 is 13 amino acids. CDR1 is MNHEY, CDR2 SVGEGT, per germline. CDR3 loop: CVSSSGGTYEQYF. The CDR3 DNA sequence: TGTGTCAGCAGCTCAGGGGGGACTTACGAGCAGTACTTC.

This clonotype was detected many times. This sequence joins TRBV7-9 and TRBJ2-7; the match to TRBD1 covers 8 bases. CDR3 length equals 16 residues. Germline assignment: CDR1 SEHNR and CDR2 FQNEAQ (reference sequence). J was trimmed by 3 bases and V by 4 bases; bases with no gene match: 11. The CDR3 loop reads CASSWTGRDGVYEQYF. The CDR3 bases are TGTGCCAGCAGCTGGACAGGGCGGGATGGGGTCTACGAGCAGTACTTC.

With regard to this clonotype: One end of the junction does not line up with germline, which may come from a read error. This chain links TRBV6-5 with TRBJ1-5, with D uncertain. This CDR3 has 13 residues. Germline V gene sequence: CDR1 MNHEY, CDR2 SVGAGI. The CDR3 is CAGSYSVNQPQHF. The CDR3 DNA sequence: TGTGCCGGCAGTTACTCCGTCAATCAGCCCCAGCATTTT.